This T cell receptor (beta chain) was profiled in a study of cytomegalovirus exposure and HLA in healthy donors. General study results and limits: Reportedly, a later analysis found an Asian-associated ancestry cluster had fewer N-insertions than the roughly 670-donor mean. In a later analysis, at a false discovery rate of 0.05, fewer than 20,000 TCR beta sequences matched HLA alleles. One variant, a missense change in DCLRE1C, was linked in a later analysis to TCR beta V- and J-gene trimming.

The primer mix had 60 Vbeta and 13 Jbeta primers. TCRdb's copy holds only in-frame clones and misses some; the assay was immunoSEQ multiplex PCR. The repertoire consists of approximately 130,000 clones, with approximately 9% occurring once and the leading ten covering about 7.5%. In germline, CDR1 is LGHNA, CDR2 YSLEER. This CDR3 comprises 13 residues. V was clipped by 0 bases and J by 10 bases, with 12 bases between them. As concerns this clone: Its antigen is currently unknown.

The sequence came from a woman aged 40 to 55 in good health and CMV-seropositive. The chain links TRBV4-3 to TRBJ1-1; D ambiguous. The sample consisted of PBMCs. The CDR3 DNA follows: TGCGCCAGCAGCCAAGATGGTACGGGTGGAGCTTTCTTT. Translating it yields CASSQDGTGGAFF.